What follows describes a single TCR beta chain. Trimming cost V 4 bases and J 5 bases, with 6 bases left between them. Germline V lookup: CDR1 MDHEN, CDR2 SYDVKM. The length of the CDR3 is 13 residues. The data belong to a study of blood T cell repertoires in COVID-19. Authors' processing steps: The assay estimated nucleated cells by amplifying reference gene primers. TCRdb's copy holds only in-frame clones and misses some; the assay was immunoSEQ multiplex PCR. The V and J calls and clone size come from that table; D and trimming were worked out from the DNA. The sample lists roughly 300,000 clones; roughly 86% were seen once.

Sequencing was carried out using peripheral blood. V usage is TRBV28 and J usage is TRBJ1-6, with D unresolved. This clonotype was obtained from a woman aged 45 to 65 who had recovered from COVID-19. The CDR3 reads CASSSTNNSPLHF. CDR3 in DNA: TGTGCCAGCAGTTCAACAAATAATTCACCCCTCCACTTT.